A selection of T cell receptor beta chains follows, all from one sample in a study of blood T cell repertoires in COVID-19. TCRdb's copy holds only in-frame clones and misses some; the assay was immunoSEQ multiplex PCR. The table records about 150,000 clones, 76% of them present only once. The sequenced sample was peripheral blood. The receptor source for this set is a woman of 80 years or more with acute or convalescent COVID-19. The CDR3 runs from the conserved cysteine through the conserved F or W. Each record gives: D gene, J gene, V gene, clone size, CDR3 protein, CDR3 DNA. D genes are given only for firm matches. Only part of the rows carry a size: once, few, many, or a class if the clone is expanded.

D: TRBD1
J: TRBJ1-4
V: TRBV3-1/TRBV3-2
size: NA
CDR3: CASTDRGNEKLFF
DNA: TGTGCCAGCACGGACAGGGGTAATGAAAAACTGTTTTTT

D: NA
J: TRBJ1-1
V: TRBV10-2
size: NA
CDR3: CASSDYRNTEAFF
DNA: TGCGCCAGCAGTGATTACAGGAACACTGAAGCTTTCTTT

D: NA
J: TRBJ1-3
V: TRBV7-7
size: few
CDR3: CASSNGAGNSGNTIYF
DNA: TGTGCTAGCAGCAACGGCGCAGGGAATTCCGGAAACACCATATATTTT

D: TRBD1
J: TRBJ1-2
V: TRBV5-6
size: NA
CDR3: CASSRDRDYGYTF
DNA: TGTGCCAGCAGCCGTGACAGGGACTATGGCTACACCTTC

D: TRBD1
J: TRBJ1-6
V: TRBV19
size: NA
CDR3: CASWDRAVNSPLHF
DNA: TGTGCCAGCTGGGACAGGGCCGTCAATTCACCCCTCCACTTT

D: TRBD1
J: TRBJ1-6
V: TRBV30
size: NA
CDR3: CAWGRLGQGNSPLHF
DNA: TGTGCCTGGGGCCGCCTGGGACAGGGGAATTCACCCCTCCACTTT

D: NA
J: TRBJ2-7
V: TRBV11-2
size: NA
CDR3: CASSFGGSYEQYF
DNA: TGTGCCAGCAGCTTCGGCGGCTCCTACGAGCAGTACTTC

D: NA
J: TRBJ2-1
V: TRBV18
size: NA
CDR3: CASSPPTGPYNEQFF
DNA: TGTGCCAGCTCACCACCCACTGGGCCCTACAATGAGCAGTTCTTC

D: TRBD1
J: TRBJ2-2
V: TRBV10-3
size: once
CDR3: CAISPDRASVGELFF
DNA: TGTGCCATCAGCCCGGACAGGGCGTCGGTCGGGGAGCTGTTTTTT

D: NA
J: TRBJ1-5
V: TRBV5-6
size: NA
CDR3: CASSFRGFNQPQHF
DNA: TGTGCCAGCAGCTTCCGGGGGTTCAATCAGCCCCAGCATTTT

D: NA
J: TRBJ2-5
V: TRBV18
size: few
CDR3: CASSPRIEQGAQYF
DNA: TGTGCCAGCTCACCACGTATAGAGCAAGGAGCCCAGTACTTC

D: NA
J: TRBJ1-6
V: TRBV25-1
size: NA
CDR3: CASSESPGKETLHF
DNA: TGTGCCAGCAGTGAATCCCCAGGGAAAGAGACCCTCCACTTT

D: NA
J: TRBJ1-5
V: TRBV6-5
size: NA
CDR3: CASIENSNSNQPQHF
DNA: TGTGCCAGCATAGAGAACAGCAATAGCAATCAGCCCCAGCATTTT

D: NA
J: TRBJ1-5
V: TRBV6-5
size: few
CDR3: CASSNGGPRGPQHF
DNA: TGTGCCAGCAGTAACGGGGGACCCCGGGGGCCCCAGCATTTT

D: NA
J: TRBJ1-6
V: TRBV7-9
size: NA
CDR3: CASSLGQGLYNSPLHF
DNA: TGTGCCAGCAGCTTAGGTCAGGGTCTTTATAATTCACCCCTCCACTTT

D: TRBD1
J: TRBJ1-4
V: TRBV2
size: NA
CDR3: CASTDRGLPNEKLFF
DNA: TGTGCCAGCACGGACAGGGGGCTGCCTAATGAAAAACTGTTTTTT

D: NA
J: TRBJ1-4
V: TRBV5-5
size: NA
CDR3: CASSVQGSTNEKLFF
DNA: TGTGCCAGCAGCGTACAGGGTTCAACTAATGAAAAACTGTTTTTT

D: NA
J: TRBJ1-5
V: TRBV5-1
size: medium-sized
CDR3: CASSLFGEDQPQHF
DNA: TGCGCCAGCAGCTTGTTTGGGGAGGACCAGCCCCAGCATTTT

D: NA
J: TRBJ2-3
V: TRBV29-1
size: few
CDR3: CSVVKEGIWDTQYF
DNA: TGCAGCGTTGTTAAGGAGGGGATTTGGGATACGCAGTATTTT

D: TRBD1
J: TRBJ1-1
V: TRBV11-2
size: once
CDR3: CASSLDRVPTEAFF
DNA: TGTGCCAGCAGCCTCGACAGGGTTCCCACTGAAGCTTTCTTT

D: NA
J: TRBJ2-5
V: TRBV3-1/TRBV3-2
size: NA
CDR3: CASRAQGLGETQYF
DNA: TGTGCCAGCAGAGCACAGGGTTTGGGAGAGACCCAGTACTTC

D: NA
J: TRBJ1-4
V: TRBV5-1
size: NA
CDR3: CASSLEEGRNEKLFF
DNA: TGCGCCAGCAGCTTGGAGGAGGGGCGAAATGAAAAACTGTTTTTT

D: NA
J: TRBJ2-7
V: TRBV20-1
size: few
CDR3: CSASYGGLSSYEQYF
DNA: TGCAGTGCTAGTTACGGCGGGCTGAGCTCCTACGAGCAGTACTTC

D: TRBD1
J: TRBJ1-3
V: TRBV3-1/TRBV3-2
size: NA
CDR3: CASSPWVQGAGNTIYF
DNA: TGTGCCAGCAGCCCGTGGGTCCAGGGGGCTGGAAACACCATATATTTT

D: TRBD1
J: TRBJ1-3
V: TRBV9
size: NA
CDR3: CASSASSTGGKNTIYF
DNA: TGTGCCAGCAGCGCGTCCTCAACAGGGGGGAAAAACACCATATATTTT

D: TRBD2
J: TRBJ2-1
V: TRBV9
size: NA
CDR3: CASSGSGTPYNEQFF
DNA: TGTGCCAGCAGCGGCAGCGGGACCCCCTACAATGAGCAGTTCTTC

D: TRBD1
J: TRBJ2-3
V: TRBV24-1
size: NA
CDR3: CATSDGTGDTDTQYF
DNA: TGTGCCACCAGTGATGGGACAGGGGACACAGATACGCAGTATTTT

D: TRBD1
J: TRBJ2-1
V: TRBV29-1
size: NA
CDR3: CSVVQGWNEQFF
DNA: TGCAGCGTCGTACAGGGGTGGAATGAGCAGTTCTTC

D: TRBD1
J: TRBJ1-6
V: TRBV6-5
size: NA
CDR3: CASSTSGTAYSPLHF
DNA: TGTGCCAGCAGTACTTCCGGGACAGCCTATTCACCCCTCCACTTT

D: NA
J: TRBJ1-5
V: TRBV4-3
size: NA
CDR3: CASSQDGSGVQPQHF
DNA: TGCGCCAGCAGCCAAGATGGTTCAGGTGTCCAGCCCCAGCATTTT

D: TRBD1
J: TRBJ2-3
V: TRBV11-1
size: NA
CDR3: CASSFGTVSTDTQYF
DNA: TGTGCCAGCAGCTTTGGGACAGTATCCACAGATACGCAGTATTTT

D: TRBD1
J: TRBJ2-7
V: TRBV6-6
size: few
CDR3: CASSYWDSLDEQYF
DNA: TGTGCCAGCAGTTACTGGGACAGCCTGGACGAGCAGTACTTC

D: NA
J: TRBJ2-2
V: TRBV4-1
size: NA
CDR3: CASSQEGQGFLTGELFF
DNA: TGCGCCAGCAGCCAGGAGGGGCAGGGTTTTTTAACCGGGGAGCTGTTTTTT

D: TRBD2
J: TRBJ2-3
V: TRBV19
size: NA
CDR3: CASSLGLADTQYF
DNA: TGTGCCAGTAGTTTAGGACTAGCGGATACGCAGTATTTT

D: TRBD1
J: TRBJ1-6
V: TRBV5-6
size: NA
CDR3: CASSLNRGGSPLHF
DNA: TGTGCCAGCAGCTTGAACAGGGGAGGTTCACCCCTCCACTTT

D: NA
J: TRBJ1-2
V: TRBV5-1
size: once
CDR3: CASSLAFTGHGYTF
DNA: TGCGCCAGCAGCTTGGCCTTCACAGGGCATGGCTACACCTTC

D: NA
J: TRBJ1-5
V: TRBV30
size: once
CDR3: CAWSSGGKQPQHF
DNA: TGTGCCTGGAGTTCGGGCGGGAAGCAGCCCCAGCATTTT

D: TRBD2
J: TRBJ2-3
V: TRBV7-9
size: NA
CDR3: CASSTKLAGGTDTQYF
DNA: TGTGCCAGCAGCACCAAACTAGCGGGAGGCACAGATACGCAGTATTTT

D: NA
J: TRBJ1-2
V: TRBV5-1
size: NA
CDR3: CASSPGQRHSNYGYTF
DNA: TGCGCCAGCAGCCCCGGACAGCGTCATTCTAACTATGGCTACACCTTC

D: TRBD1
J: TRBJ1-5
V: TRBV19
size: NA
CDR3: CASSPTGPDQPQHF
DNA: TGTGCCAGTAGTCCGACAGGGCCGGATCAGCCCCAGCATTTT

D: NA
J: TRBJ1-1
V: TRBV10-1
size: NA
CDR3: CASSERKELNTEAFF
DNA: TGCGCCAGCAGTGAGAGGAAGGAGCTGAACACTGAAGCTTTCTTT

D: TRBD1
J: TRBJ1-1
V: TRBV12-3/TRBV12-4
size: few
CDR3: CASSFQGGTEAFF
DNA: TGTGCCAGCAGTTTTCAGGGGGGCACTGAAGCTTTCTTT

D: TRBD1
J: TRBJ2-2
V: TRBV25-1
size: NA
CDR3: CASSPGDRATGELFF
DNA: TGTGCCAGCAGTCCGGGGGACAGGGCAACCGGGGAGCTGTTTTTT

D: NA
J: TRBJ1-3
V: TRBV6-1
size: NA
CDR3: CASSEAVGTQGTTIYF
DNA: TGTGCCAGCAGTGAAGCGGTAGGGACTCAAGGGACCACCATATATTTT

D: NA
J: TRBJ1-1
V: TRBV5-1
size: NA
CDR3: CASSMGMNTEAFF
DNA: TGCGCCAGCAGTATGGGCATGAACACTGAAGCTTTCTTT

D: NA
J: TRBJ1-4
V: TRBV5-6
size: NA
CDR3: CASSPLGAENEKLFF
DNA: TGTGCCAGCAGCCCTTTGGGGGCCGAAAATGAAAAACTGTTTTTT

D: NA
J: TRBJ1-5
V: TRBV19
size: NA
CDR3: CASSIDPQRPQHF
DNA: TGTGCCAGTAGTATAGATCCCCAGCGGCCCCAGCATTTT

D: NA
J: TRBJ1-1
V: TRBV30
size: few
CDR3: CAWTGGLNTEAFF
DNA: TGTGCCTGGACAGGAGGTTTGAACACTGAAGCTTTCTTT

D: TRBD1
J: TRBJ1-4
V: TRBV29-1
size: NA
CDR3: CSVLPQTGDEKLFF
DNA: TGCAGCGTCTTACCCCAGACAGGGGATGAAAAACTGTTTTTT

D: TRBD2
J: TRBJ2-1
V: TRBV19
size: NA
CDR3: CASRNTGLAQFF
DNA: TGTGCCAGTAGGAATACCGGACTAGCGCAGTTCTTC

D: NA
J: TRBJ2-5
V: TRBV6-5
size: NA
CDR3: CASSYPSETQYF
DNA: TGTGCCAGCAGTTACCCCTCAGAGACCCAGTACTTC